This T cell receptor beta chain originates from a study of T cell responses to AZD1222 COVID-19 vaccine (dated by TCRdb to the early 2020s). Regarding the complete study: AZD1222 recipients with second doses at about 4 weeks or about 12 weeks were pooled, because spike-specific TCR depth and breadth did not differ between schedules. TCR sequencing covered fewer than 250 trial participants: 207 given two doses of AZD1222 and approximately 26 given two doses of MenACWY control vaccine. Enrollment into the trials was organized by age into subgroups of 18-55, 56-69 and 70-plus years, and those subgroups contained roughly 150, 30 and 60 TCR-sequenced participants, respectively.

Turning to this clone: It has no known antigen specificity. Base qualities are not at hand, and no much larger clone is one base apart.

The germline ends are 3 bases apart after V is trimmed by 5 bases and J by 4 bases. The germline V gene (reference sequence) gives CDR1 as DFQATT and CDR2 as SNEGSKA. Spanning cysteine to phenylalanine, the CDR3 consists of 10 amino acids. Solely the CDR3 DNA is kept, with 30 bases framed from the first base. What the work shows at the level of the full study, not this receptor alone: A significant rise in spike-specific TCR breadth and depth was observed after two AZD1222 doses relative to day 0 and relative to MenACWY recipients. Conclusions about previously exposed vaccinees were limited because only a handful of AZD1222 recipients were SARS-CoV-2 seropositive at baseline. The 56-69-year group was small, and its depth increase did not reach significance, likely because of low power. Reportedly, almost half of the unique spike-specific TCRs recognized epitopes lying outside the regions that are mutated in the B.1.351 and B.1.1.7 variants. Because no day 14 peak-response samples were available, repertoires were characterized only after the peak T cell response. Participants were mostly white British and included more females than males, and it was suggested by the authors that clonal diversity may have been underestimated. CD4 TCRs associated with the vaccine covered the entire spike protein, and the dominant responses were in regions 160-218 and 743-854.

The sample's time point, from its label and the paper: baseline before first vaccination. The vaccinee samples were drawn from two UK trials, COV001 and COV002, one of which was a single-blind randomized controlled phase 2/3 trial testing AZD1222 (ChAdOx1 nCoV-19) in healthy adults. Trial participant PBMC samples were collected at day 0 and day 28 after the second dose for TCRbeta chain sequencing. The CDR3 regions of human TCRbeta chains were analyzed by immunosequencing. The authors processed their data as follows. TCRs in the repertoires were matched against a reference library of SARS-CoV-2-specific TCRs that had been generated with the MIRA antigen-specificity platform. Breadth was defined as the fraction of unique TCRs that were SARS-CoV-2-associated. Depth was defined as the fraction of total T cells that were SARS-CoV-2-associated. Each spike-specific TCR was assigned to its reactive spike region and to a CD4 or CD8 class using the MIRA data. Log10-transformed breadth and depth values were compared by one-way ANOVA with Sidak's multiple comparisons tests. This immuneACCESS table, as held by TCRdb, lists in-frame sequences with V and J called but not all clones. Of the missing ones, under half trace to an unresolved V gene in checked studies; the others have no known cause. V and J calls plus clone size are reproduced from that table; the DNA served to infer D and trimming. The sample contains about 130,000 clones, about 91% of them found a single time. The ten top clones hold 1.9% of the sample.

This receptor chain uses TRBV20-1 and TRBJ1-5; the D gene cannot be named for sure. The specimen comprised peripheral blood, sampled on day 0 of AZD1222 vaccination. The sequence derives from an adult in good health. CDR3 reads: CSAGNQPQHF. The DNA reads as follows: TGCAGTGCTGGTAATCAGCCCCAGCATTTT.